Presented here are 29 T cell receptor beta chains from one specimen sequenced in a study of blood T cell repertoires in COVID-19. TCRdb keeps only in-frame clones here, not all; method: immunoSEQ multiplex PCR. The sample lists some 15,000 clones; more than 65% were seen once. Material for sequencing was peripheral blood. Receptor source: a woman between 70 and 85 years old with active COVID-19.

The rearrangement uses TRBV5-6 and TRBJ2-7, with D possibly TRBD1 on 6 matching bases. The length of the CDR3 is 16 residues. With 0 bases removed from V and 0 bases from J, the gap between germline ends came to 13 bases. The germline CDR1 and CDR2 sequences are SGHDT and YYEEEE. The CDR3 nucleotides read TGTGCCAGCAGCTTGGCTACGGCAGGGGCCTCCTACGAGCAGTACTTC. Its translation is CASSLATAGASYEQYF.

The chain links TRBV6-5 to TRBJ1-2; TRBD1 might be the D (5 bases). With 6 bases removed from V and 4 bases from J, the gap between germline ends came to 9 bases. Germline loops: CDR1 MNHEY, CDR2 SVGAGI. The CDR3 covers 12 residues. For the CDR3, the DNA is TGTGCCAGCAGGGGCGGGGGCTATGGCTACACCTTC. Encoded protein: CASRGGGYGYTF.

This clone showed up just once. This chain's CDR3 is CASSLSPAGTTDTQYF. The CDR3 region has the DNA TGTGCCAGCAGTTTATCCCCAGCGGGAACCACAGATACGCAGTATTTT. The V call is TRBV27, the J call TRBJ2-3; 7 nucleotides align to TRBD2. Trimming cost V 0 bases and J 2 bases; bases outside gene matches: 5. CDR3 size: 16 residues. Per germline, CDR1 MNHEY and CDR2 SMNVEV (reference sequence).

The CDR3 region is CASRGGDRAYNEQFF. DNA of the CDR3: TGTGCCAGCAGAGGGGGGGACAGGGCCTACAATGAGCAGTTCTTC. The rearrangement joins TRBV6-5 to TRBJ2-1; 9 bases fit TRBD1. This CDR3 has 15 residues. Unmatched junction bases numbered 5, after V lost 6 bases and J lost 2 bases. The germline V gene encodes CDR1 MNHEY and CDR2 SVGAGI.

This clone showed up just once. The chain recombines TRBV7-3 with TRBJ2-2; 13 bases fit TRBD2. This CDR3 is built from 18 residues. In germline, CDR1 is SGHTA, CDR2 FQGTGA. The J segment lost 5 bases and the V segment lost 1 base, leaving 7 bases of the junction unmatched. The CDR3 loop is CASSLNNPTSGRTGELFF. The DNA for the CDR3 is TGTGCCAGCAGCTTAAATAACCCGACTAGCGGGAGGACCGGGGAGCTGTTTTTT. The full variable domain, its missing parts supplied by reference TRBV7-3 and TRBJ2-2, is GAGVSQTPSNKVTEKGKYVELRCDPISGHTALYWYRQSLGQGPEFLIYFQGTGAADDSGLPNDRFFAVRPEGSVSTLKIQRTERGDSAVYLCASSLNNPTSGRTGELFFGEGSRLTVL.

The chain employs TRBV19 and TRBJ2-7, with 8 bases that match TRBD1. The trim removed 5 bases at V and 2 bases at J, leaving 5 bases unmatched. Looked up from germline, CDR1 is LNHDA and CDR2 is SQIVND (reference sequence). CDR3 length: 14 residues. CDR3 DNA: TGTGCCAGTAGTCACCGGGACAGGACCTACGAGCAGTACTTC. This codes for CASSHRDRTYEQYF. Variable domain in full (rest from reference TRBV19 and TRBJ2-7): DGGITQSPKYLFRKEGQNVTLSCEQNLNHDAMYWYRQDPGQGLRLIYYSQIVNDFQKGDIAEGYSVSREKKESFPLTVTSAQKNPTAFYLCASSHRDRTYEQYFGPGTRLTVT.

This clone was counted a single time. This chain joins TRBV28 and TRBJ2-5, with TRBD2 matching over 14 bases. Trimming at V came to 4 bases and at J to 5 bases, leaving 3 bases not matched to a gene. Germline lookup yields CDR1 MDHEN and CDR2 SYDVKM. This CDR3 contains 15 residues. Written as DNA, the CDR3 is TGTGCCAGCAGTTCGGGACTAGCGGGAGTGGAGACCCAGTACTTC. Its protein is CASSSGLAGVETQYF. The variable domain in full, completed from reference TRBV28 and TRBJ2-5, reads DVKVTQSSRYLVKRTGEKVFLECVQDMDHENMFWYRQDPGLGLRLIYFSYDVKMKEKGDIPEGYSVSREKKERFSLILESASTNQTSMYLCASSSGLAGVETQYFGPGTRLLVL.

V gene TRBV21-1 combines with J gene TRBJ2-7; TRBD1 reflects the table's D call only, with no check against the DNA. TRBV21-1 is noted as a pseudogene. The CDR3 length is 14 residues. CDR3 residues: CASNPGQGVREQYF. In DNA, the CDR3 is TGTGCCAGCAACCCGGGACAGGGGGTTCGCGAGCAGTACTTC.

The genes are TRBV7-9 and TRBJ2-7; 12 positions match TRBD2. Per germline, CDR1 SEHNR and CDR2 FQNEAQ (reference sequence). CDR3 length equals 14 residues. With V trimmed by 6 bases and J by 2 bases, 2 bases remained unmatched. In nucleotides, the CDR3 is TGTGCCAGCAGTGGACTAGCGGGACCCTACGAGCAGTACTTC. Residues: CASSGLAGPYEQYF.

The chain has TRBV5-4 and TRBJ2-3, with 12 bases fitting TRBD2. Germline V gene lookup returns CDR1 SGHNT and CDR2 YYREEE (reference sequence). The CDR3 length is 16 residues. Trimming removed 0 bases from V and 4 bases from J; junction bases left unmatched: 3. The CDR3 nucleotides read TGTGCCAGCAGCTTGGGGCTAGCGGGAGGGGCAGATACGCAGTATTTT. This translates into CASSLGLAGGADTQYF.

The chain has TRBV6-5 and TRBJ1-2; D not resolved. Per the germline V gene, CDR1 is MNHEY and CDR2 is SVGAGI. Trimming took off 0 bases at V and 4 bases at J, with 12 bases between the two ends. This CDR3 contains 15 residues. The CDR3 sequence is CASSYSSRTSYGYTF. For the CDR3, the DNA is TGTGCCAGCAGTTACTCGAGTCGGACTTCCTATGGCTACACCTTC.

In this sample, this clone turned up once. The V gene is TRBV5-1, the J gene TRBJ2-7; 8 bases fit TRBD1. Germline CDR1 reads SGHRS; CDR2 reads YFSETQ. The CDR3 extends over 15 amino acids. With 3 bases clipped from V and 5 bases from J, the junction kept 10 bases outside the gene matches. In DNA, the CDR3 is TGCGCCAGCAGCTCTTCGGACAGGGTAGACCACGAGCAGTACTTC. Translation: CASSSSDRVDHEQYF.

This clone occurred a few times. The rearrangement joins TRBV4-1 to TRBJ2-1, with D possibly matching TRBD2 (5 bases). The CDR3 runs to 14 residues. V lost 4 bases and J 1 base, leaving 8 bases between the germline ends. Germline CDR1 reads MGHRA; CDR2 reads YSYEKL. CDR3 in DNA: TGCGCCAGCAGCCGCGGAGGTTCCTACAATGAGCAGTTCTTC. It specifies CASSRGGSYNEQFF.

The rearrangement links TRBV5-1 to TRBJ2-2; D remains unclear. Trimming shortened V by 2 bases and J by 6 bases, and 2 bases separated the two germline ends. The germline V gene has CDR1 SGHRS and CDR2 YFSETQ. The CDR3 covers 11 residues. The chain's CDR3 is CASSFSGELFF. The DNA of the CDR3 is TGCGCCAGCAGCTTCTCCGGGGAGCTGTTTTTT.

V usage is TRBV19 and J usage is TRBJ1-5; no firm D call. CDR3 length: 14 amino acids. Per germline, CDR1 LNHDA and CDR2 SQIVND (reference sequence). V was trimmed by 6 bases and J by 4 bases, leaving 13 bases between them. The CDR3: CASRQSNKNQPQHF. CDR3 coding DNA: TGTGCCAGTAGGCAATCCAACAAGAATCAGCCCCAGCATTTT. Filled out from reference TRBV19 and TRBJ1-5, the complete variable domain reads DGGITQSPKYLFRKEGQNVTLSCEQNLNHDAMYWYRQDPGQGLRLIYYSQIVNDFQKGDIAEGYSVSREKKESFPLTVTSAQKNPTAFYLCASRQSNKNQPQHFGDGTRLSIL.

This rearrangement joins TRBV19 to TRBJ2-7; TRBD2 matches 9 bases. The ends lost 4 bases at V and 3 bases at J; junction bases unmatched: 10. Germline values: CDR1 LNHDA, CDR2 SQIVND (reference sequence). This CDR3 has 16 amino acids. CDR3 nucleotides: TGTGCCAGTAGTAAGTCGGCGGGAGGGAGTGTCTACGAGCAGTACTTC. This translates into CASSKSAGGSVYEQYF.

This clone was picked up one time. Relative to the germline gene, one junction end is altered; a read error may explain this. The gene calls are TRBV7-7 and TRBJ2-1; TRBD2 matches 9 bases. The CDR3 spans 17 residues. Germline V gives CDR1 SSHAT, CDR2 FNYEAQ (reference sequence). The CDR3: CASSPGTSMGYYNEQFF. The CDR3 region has the DNA TGTGCTAGCAGCCCCGGGACTAGCATGGGGTACTACAATGAGCAGTTCTTC.

This chain connects TRBV27 to TRBJ2-1; 7 positions match TRBD1. Trimming removed 4 bases from V and 7 bases from J; junction bases left unmatched: 7. The germline CDR1 and CDR2 sequences are MNHEY and SMNVEV (reference sequence). The length of the CDR3 is 14 residues. The DNA of the CDR3 is TGTGCCAGCAGTTACCAACAACAGGGGAATGAGCAGTTCTTC. Its protein is CASSYQQQGNEQFF.

The V gene is TRBV11-1, the J gene TRBJ2-1; 8 bases are a match to TRBD2. The CDR3 contains 16 residues. Germline V gene sequence: CDR1 SGHAT, CDR2 FQDESV (reference sequence). J lost 2 bases, V lost 4 bases, and 7 bases had no gene match. The CDR3: CASSSRLAQAYNEQFF. CDR3 nucleotides: TGTGCCAGCAGCTCCCGACTAGCGCAAGCCTACAATGAGCAGTTCTTC.

The J gene is TRBJ2-3, the V gene TRBV4-2; D not resolved. The CDR3 consists of 15 residues. Looked up from germline, CDR1 is LGHNA and CDR2 is YNFKEQ. V was cut by 6 bases and J by 0 bases, with 13 bases left in between. CDR3 coding DNA: TGTGCCAGCAGTCCAAGTTTGCGTAGCACAGATACGCAGTATTTT. This gives the protein CASSPSLRSTDTQYF.

The chain has TRBV3-1 (or the pseudogene TRBV3-2) and TRBJ1-6, with 7 positions matching TRBD1. After removal of 1 base from V and 10 bases from J, the junction contained 7 bases not matched to a gene. Germline loops: CDR1 LGHDT, CDR2 YNNKEL (reference sequence). The CDR3 runs to 15 residues. CDR3 sequence reads: CASSQGAGGLSPLHF. CDR3 DNA sequence: TGTGCCAGCAGCCAAGGGGCAGGGGGATTGTCACCCCTCCACTTT.

The chain employs TRBV28 and TRBJ1-5; 7 bases are a match to TRBD1. Trimming removed 4 bases from V and 1 base from J; junction bases left unmatched: 7. The germline gives CDR1 MDHEN, CDR2 SYDVKM. The CDR3 length is 16 residues. The CDR3 loop is CASSSLRRGSNQPQHF. Here the CDR3 DNA reads TGTGCCAGCAGTTCACTCCGCAGGGGGAGCAATCAGCCCCAGCATTTT.

This rearrangement joins TRBV27 to TRBJ2-3; perhaps TRBD2 as D (6 bases). This CDR3 contains 16 residues. The V end was cut by 8 bases, the J end by 0 bases, with 18 bases between. Germline-derived CDR1 and CDR2 are MNHEY and SMNVEV (reference sequence). The CDR3 reads CASGRATGTSTDTQYF. The CDR3 nucleotides are TGTGCCAGCGGTCGGGCGACGGGGACTAGCACAGATACGCAGTATTTT.

The chain recombines TRBV28 with TRBJ1-4, with D possibly being TRBD1 (5 bases). The CDR3 contains 17 residues. Trimming shortened V by 2 bases and J by 3 bases, and 16 bases separated the two germline ends. The germline CDR1 and CDR2 sequences are MDHEN and SYDVKM. CDR3 residues: CASSLTGGDGPNEKLFF. In DNA, the CDR3 is TGTGCCAGCAGTTTAACGGGAGGGGACGGGCCTAATGAAAAACTGTTTTTT.

The gene calls are TRBV2 and TRBJ2-7; a weak D match, TRBD1 (5 bases). The CDR3 has 15 amino acids. CDR1 is SNHLY, CDR2 FYNNEI, per germline. The germline V and J ends were trimmed by 7 bases and 0 bases, with 16 bases remaining between them. In DNA, the CDR3 is TGTGCCAGCACTCCCAGGGTAACCCTCTCCTACGAGCAGTACTTC. It codes for CASTPRVTLSYEQYF.

The chain recombines TRBV5-6 with TRBJ2-3; D perhaps matches TRBD2 (5 bases). Germline V gene sequence: CDR1 SGHDT, CDR2 YYEEEE. The CDR3 is 15 amino acids. With 0 bases removed from V and 2 bases from J, the gap between germline ends came to 10 bases. The CDR3 bases are TGTGCCAGCAGCTTGGTTGGGGAGCTCACAGATACGCAGTATTTT. Protein product: CASSLVGELTDTQYF.

V usage is TRBV6-6 and J usage is TRBJ1-1, with 8 bases lining up with TRBD1. V gave up 4 bases and J gave up 5 bases; unmatched junction bases: 12. The CDR3 sequence is 16 residues long. Germline V gene sequence: CDR1 MNHNY, CDR2 SVGAGI (reference sequence). This CDR3 is CASSFGLDRGGTEAFF. The CDR3 DNA sequence: TGTGCCAGCAGTTTTGGGCTCGACAGGGGAGGTACTGAAGCTTTCTTT.

This chain links TRBV28 with TRBJ2-5; 9 bases are a match to TRBD1. V dropped 0 bases and J dropped 4; count of bases not matched to a gene: 12. This CDR3 region has 18 residues. Per the germline V gene, CDR1 is MDHEN and CDR2 is SYDVKM. The DNA of the CDR3 is TGTGCCAGCAGTTTATGGAAGACAGGGGGAGCGCCCGGAGAGACCCAGTACTTC. Translating it yields CASSLWKTGGAPGETQYF.

This rearrangement joins TRBV18 to TRBJ2-1, with a possible D match to TRBD2 (5 bases). The CDR3 length is 14 residues. Germline loops: CDR1 KGHSH, CDR2 LQKENI. The V and J ends lost 5 bases and 8 bases respectively, with 16 bases between them. This CDR3 is CASSVDSLGDEQFF. The CDR3 bases are TGTGCCAGCTCAGTGGACTCCTTGGGCGATGAGCAGTTCTTC. The full variable domain, completed using reference TRBV18 and TRBJ2-1, is NAGVMQNPRHLVRRRGQEARLRCSPMKGHSHVYWYRQLPEEGLKFMVYLQKENIIDESGMPKERFSAEFPKEGPSILRIQQVVRGDSAAYFCASSVDSLGDEQFFGPGTRLTVL.